This section outlines one T cell receptor (beta chain) sequence together with its context. V was pared by 8 bases and J by 5 bases, with 12 bases between. Germline assignment: CDR1 SGHTA and CDR2 FQGNSA. The length of the CDR3 is 12 residues. The data originate from a study of cytomegalovirus exposure and HLA in healthy donors. This PCR relied on a set of 60 Vbeta primers and 13 Jbeta primers. Clones were read by immunoSEQ multiplex PCR, and TCRdb kept only the in-frame ones, dropping some. The sample includes tens of thousands of clones, over 75% of them seen just once. The gene calls are TRBV7-2 and TRBJ1-2, with D maybe TRBD1 (6 bases). Sequencing input: PBMCs. The TCR was taken from a man in his forties in good health and CMV-seronegative. The CDR3 DNA sequence: TGTGCCAGCGGGGGGAGGGGGTATGGCTACACCTTC. This codes for CASGGRGYGYTF.